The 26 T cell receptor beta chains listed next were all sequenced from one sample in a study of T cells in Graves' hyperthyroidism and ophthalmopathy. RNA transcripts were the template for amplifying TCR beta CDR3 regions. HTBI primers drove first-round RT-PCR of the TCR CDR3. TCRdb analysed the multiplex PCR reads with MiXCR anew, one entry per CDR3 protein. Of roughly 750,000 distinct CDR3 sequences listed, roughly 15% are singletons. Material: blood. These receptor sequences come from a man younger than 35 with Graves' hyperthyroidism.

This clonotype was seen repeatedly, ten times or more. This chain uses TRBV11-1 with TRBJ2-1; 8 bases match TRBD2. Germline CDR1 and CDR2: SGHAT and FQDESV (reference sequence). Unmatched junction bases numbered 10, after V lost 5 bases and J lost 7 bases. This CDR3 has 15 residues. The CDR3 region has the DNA TGTGCCAGCAGCCTGAGCGGGGGTCTCTCAAATGAGCAGTTCTTC. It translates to CASSLSGGLSNEQFF.

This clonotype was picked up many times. The CDR3 spells CAWSLPPGGHDEQYF. The CDR3 DNA reads TGTGCCTGGAGTCTCCCCCCGGGAGGGCATGATGAGCAGTACTTC. V gene TRBV30 combines with J gene TRBJ2-7; 8 positions agree with TRBD2. There are 15 residues in the CDR3. The J segment lost 7 bases and the V segment lost 2 bases, leaving 13 bases of the junction unmatched. Germline V gene lookup returns CDR1 GTSNPN and CDR2 SVGIG (reference sequence).

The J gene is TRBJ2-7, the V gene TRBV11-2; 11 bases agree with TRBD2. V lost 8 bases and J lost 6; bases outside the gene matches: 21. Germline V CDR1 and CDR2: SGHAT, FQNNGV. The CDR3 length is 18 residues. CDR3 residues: CASWGSGSPGLAVSEQYF. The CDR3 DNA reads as TGTGCCAGCTGGGGTTCCGGGTCGCCGGGACTAGCGGTGTCCGAGCAGTACTTC.

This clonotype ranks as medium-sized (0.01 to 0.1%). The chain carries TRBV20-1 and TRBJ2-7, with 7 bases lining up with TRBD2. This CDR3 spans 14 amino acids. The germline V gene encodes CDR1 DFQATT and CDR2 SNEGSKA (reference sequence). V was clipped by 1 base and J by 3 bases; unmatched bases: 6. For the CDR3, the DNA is TGCAGTGCTAGAGGCGGCCGGGACTACTACGAGCAGTACTTC. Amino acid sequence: CSARGGRDYYEQYF.

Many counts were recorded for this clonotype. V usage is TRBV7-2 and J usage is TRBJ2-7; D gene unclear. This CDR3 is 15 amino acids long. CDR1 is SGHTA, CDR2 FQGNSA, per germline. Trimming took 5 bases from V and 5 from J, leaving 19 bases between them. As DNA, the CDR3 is TGTGCCAGCAGCCCTCGAGGTTCGGGTTGGAACGAGCAGTACTTC. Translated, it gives CASSPRGSGWNEQYF.

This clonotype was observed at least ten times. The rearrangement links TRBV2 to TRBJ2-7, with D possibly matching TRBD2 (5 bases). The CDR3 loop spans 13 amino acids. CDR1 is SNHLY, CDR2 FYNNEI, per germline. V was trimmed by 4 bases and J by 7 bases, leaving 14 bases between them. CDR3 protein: CASSVLGYGEQYF. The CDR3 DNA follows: TGTGCCAGCAGTGTACTAGGCTATGGGGAGCAGTACTTC.

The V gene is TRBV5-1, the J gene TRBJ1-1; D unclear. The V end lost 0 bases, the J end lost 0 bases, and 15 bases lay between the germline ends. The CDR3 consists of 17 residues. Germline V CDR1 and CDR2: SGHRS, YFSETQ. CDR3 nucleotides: TGCGCCAGCAGCTTGGTATTAGGGTCCTACATGAACACTGAAGCTTTCTTT. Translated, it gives CASSLVLGSYMNTEAFF.

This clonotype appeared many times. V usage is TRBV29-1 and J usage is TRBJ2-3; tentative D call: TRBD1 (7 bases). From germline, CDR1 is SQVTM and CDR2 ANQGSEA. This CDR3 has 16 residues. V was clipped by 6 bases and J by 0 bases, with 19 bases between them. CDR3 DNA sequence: TGCAGCGTCCGCGAGGAGGGGGCACTAAGCACAGATACGCAGTATTTT. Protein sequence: CSVREEGALSTDTQYF.

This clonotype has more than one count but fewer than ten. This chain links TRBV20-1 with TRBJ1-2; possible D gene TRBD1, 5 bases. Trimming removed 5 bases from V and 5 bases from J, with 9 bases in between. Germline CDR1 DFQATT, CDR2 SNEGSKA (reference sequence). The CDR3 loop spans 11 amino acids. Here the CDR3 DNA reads TGCAGTGCTCTAAGACAGTATGGCTACACCTTC. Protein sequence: CSALRQYGYTF.

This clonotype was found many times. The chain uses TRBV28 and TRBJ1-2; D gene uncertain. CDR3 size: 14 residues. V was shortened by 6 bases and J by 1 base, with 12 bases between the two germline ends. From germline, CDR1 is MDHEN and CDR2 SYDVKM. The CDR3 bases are TGTGCCAGCAGAGTTTTTGGGAGTAACTATGGCTACACCTTC. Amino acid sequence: CASRVFGSNYGYTF.

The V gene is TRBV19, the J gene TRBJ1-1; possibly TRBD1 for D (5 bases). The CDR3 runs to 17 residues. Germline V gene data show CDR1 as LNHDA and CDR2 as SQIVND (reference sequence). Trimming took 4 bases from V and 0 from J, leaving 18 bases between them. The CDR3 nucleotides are TGTGCCAGTAGTACCCTGACAGAGGGTGGTTTGAACACTGAAGCTTTCTTT. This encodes CASSTLTEGGLNTEAFF.

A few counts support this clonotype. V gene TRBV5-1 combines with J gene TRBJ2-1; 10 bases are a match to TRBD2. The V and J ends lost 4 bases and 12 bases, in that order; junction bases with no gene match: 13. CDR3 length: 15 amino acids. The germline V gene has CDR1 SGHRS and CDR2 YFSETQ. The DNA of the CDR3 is TGCGCCAGCAGCCGTACTAGCGGGAACAGGATAGGGCAGTTCTTC. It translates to CASSRTSGNRIGQFF.

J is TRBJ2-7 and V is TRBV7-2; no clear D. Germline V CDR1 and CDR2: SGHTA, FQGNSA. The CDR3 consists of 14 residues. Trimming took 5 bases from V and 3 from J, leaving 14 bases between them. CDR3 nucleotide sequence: TGTGCCAGCAGCCCAGGCGTGGCTAGCTACGAGCAGTACTTC. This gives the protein CASSPGVASYEQYF. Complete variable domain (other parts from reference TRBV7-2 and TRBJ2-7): GAGVSQSPSNKVTEKGKDVELRCDPISGHTALYWYRQSLGQGLEFLIYFQGNSAPDKSGLPSDRFSAERTGGSVSTLTIQRTQQEDSAVYLCASSPGVASYEQYFGPGTRLTVT.

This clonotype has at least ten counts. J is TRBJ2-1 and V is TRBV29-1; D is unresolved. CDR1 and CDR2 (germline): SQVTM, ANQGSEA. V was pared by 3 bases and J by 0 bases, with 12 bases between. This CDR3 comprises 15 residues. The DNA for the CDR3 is TGCAGCGTTGAGGGCAGTCTCTTCTCCTACAATGAGCAGTTCTTC. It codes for CSVEGSLFSYNEQFF.

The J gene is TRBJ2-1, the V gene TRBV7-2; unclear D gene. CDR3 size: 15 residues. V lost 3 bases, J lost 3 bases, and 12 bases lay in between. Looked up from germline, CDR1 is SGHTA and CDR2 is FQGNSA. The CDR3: CASSFDRAGYNEQFF. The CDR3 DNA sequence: TGTGCCAGCAGCTTTGACCGCGCCGGCTACAATGAGCAGTTCTTC.

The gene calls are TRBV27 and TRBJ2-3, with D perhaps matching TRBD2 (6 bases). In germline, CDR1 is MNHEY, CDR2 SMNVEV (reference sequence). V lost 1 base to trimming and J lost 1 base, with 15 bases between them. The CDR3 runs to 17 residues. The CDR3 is CASSLLIASGGTDTQYF. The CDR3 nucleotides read TGTGCCAGCAGTTTATTGATCGCGTCGGGGGGCACAGATACGCAGTATTTT.

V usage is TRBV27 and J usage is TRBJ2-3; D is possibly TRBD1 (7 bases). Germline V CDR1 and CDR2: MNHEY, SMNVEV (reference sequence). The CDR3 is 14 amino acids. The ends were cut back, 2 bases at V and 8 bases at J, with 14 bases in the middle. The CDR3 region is CASSLGGTASTQYF. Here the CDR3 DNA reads TGTGCCAGCAGTTTAGGGGGGACAGCCAGTACGCAGTATTTT.

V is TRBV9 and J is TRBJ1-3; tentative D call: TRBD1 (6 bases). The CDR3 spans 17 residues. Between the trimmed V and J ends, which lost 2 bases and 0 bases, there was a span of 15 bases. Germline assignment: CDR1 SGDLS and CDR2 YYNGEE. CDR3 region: CASSVGATSSSGNTIYF. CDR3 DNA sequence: TGTGCCAGCAGCGTGGGGGCCACCTCTAGCTCTGGAAACACCATATATTTT.

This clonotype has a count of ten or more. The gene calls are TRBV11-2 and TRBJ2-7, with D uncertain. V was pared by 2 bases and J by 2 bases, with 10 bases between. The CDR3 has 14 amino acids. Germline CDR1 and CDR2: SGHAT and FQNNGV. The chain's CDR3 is CASSLYGQTYEQYF. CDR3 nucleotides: TGTGCCAGCAGCTTATATGGGCAGACCTACGAGCAGTACTTC.

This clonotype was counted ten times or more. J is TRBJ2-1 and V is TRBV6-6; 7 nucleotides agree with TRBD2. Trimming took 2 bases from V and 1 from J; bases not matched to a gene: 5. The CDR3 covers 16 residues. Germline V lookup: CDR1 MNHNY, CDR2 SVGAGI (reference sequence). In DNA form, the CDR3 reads TGTGCCAGCAGTTACGGCGGGGGAAGGTCCTACAATGAGCAGTTCTTC. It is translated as CASSYGGGRSYNEQFF.

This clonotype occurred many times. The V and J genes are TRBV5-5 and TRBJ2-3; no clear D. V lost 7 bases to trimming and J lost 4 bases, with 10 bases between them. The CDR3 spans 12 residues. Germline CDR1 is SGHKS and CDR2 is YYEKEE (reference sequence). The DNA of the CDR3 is TGTGCCAGCGTCCAAGGGTCAGATACGCAGTATTTT. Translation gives CASVQGSDTQYF.

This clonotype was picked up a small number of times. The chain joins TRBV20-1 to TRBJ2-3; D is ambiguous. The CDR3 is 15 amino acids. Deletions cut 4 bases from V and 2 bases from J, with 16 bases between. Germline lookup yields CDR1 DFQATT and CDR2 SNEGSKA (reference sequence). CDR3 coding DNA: TGCAGTGCTAAGTATGAGCACCTAAACACAGATACGCAGTATTTT. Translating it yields CSAKYEHLNTDTQYF.

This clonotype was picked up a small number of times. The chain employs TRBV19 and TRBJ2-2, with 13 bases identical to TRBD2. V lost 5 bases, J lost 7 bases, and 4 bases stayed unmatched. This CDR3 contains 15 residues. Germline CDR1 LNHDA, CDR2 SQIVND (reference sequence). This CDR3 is CASSRTSGSIGELFF. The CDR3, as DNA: TGTGCCAGTAGTCGGACTAGCGGGAGTATCGGGGAGCTGTTTTTT.

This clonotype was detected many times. CDR3 protein: CASSPRVGYEQYF. CDR3 sequence (DNA): TGTGCCAGCAGCCCGAGGGTGGGCTACGAGCAGTACTTC. The chain joins TRBV28 to TRBJ2-7; D is possibly TRBD2 (5 bases). The CDR3 has 13 residues. Germline CDR1 MDHEN, CDR2 SYDVKM. V was trimmed by 6 bases and J by 3 bases, leaving 12 bases between them.

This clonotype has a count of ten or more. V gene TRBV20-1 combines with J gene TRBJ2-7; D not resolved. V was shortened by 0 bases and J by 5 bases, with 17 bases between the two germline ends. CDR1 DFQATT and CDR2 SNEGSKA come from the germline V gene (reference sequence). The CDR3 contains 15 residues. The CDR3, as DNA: TGCAGTGCTAGAGAGCTCCCGGCGGCCCGCGACGAGCAGTACTTC. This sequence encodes CSARELPAARDEQYF.

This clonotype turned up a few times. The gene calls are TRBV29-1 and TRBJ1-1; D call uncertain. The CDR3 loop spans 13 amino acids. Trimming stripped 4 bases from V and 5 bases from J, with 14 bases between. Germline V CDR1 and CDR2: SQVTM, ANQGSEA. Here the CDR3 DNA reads TGCAGCGTTGGGCACAGCGACGGAACTGAAGCTTTCTTT. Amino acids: CSVGHSDGTEAFF.